A selection of T cell receptor beta chains follows, all from one sample in a study of blood T cells in healthy people across ages. TCRdb recomputed calls from the 5' RACE reads with MiXCR, one row per CDR3 protein. The sample yields some 800,000 distinct CDR3 sequences, approximately 25% seen once. This same sample was also taken into another study, of T cells of mothers and their children.

The sample comprised blood. The receptors here all came from a boy under 18 in good health. The CDR3 runs from the conserved cysteine through the conserved F or W. D genes are given only for firm matches. Clone size is stated in some rows and not others, as once, few, many or a class when expanded.

CDR3aa	CDR3nt	abundance	d_gene	len	j_gene	v_gene
CASSDRTQQTQYF	TGTGCCAGCAGTGACCGAACCCAGCAGACCCAGTACTTC	many	NA	13	TRBJ2-5	TRBV27
CASSLSHRNPSTDTQYF	TGTGCCAGCAGCCTAAGCCACAGGAACCCCAGCACAGATACGCAGTATTTT	NA	NA	17	TRBJ2-3	TRBV7-6
CASSLAYGYTF	TGTGCCAGCAGTTTGGCGTATGGCTACACCTTC	many	NA	11	TRBJ1-2	TRBV28
CASSRRTGIYEQYF	TGTGCCAGTAGTAGGAGGACAGGGATCTACGAGCAGTACTTC	few	TRBD1	14	TRBJ2-7	TRBV19
CSARRLAGKNTGELFF	TGCAGTGCTAGACGACTAGCGGGGAAGAACACCGGGGAGCTGTTTTTT	once	TRBD2	16	TRBJ2-2	TRBV20-1
CASSLVAAPTDTQYF	TGTGCCAGCAGCTTAGTTGCGGCCCCCACAGATACGCAGTATTTT	NA	NA	15	TRBJ2-3	TRBV7-2
CASSLASGSHQETQYF	TGTGCCAGCAGCTTGGCTAGCGGGAGCCACCAAGAGACCCAGTACTTC	NA	TRBD2	16	TRBJ2-5	TRBV3-1
CASSLAWTEAFF	TGTGCCAGCAGCTTAGCGTGGACTGAAGCTTTCTTT	NA	NA	12	TRBJ1-1	TRBV7-9
CASSAGGGAADTQYF	TGTGCCAGCAGTGCGGGAGGTGGGGCGGCAGATACGCAGTATTTT	NA	TRBD2	15	TRBJ2-3	TRBV12-3/TRBV12-4
CASSPGPLAGSGLAKNIQYF	TGTGCCAGCAGCCCGGGTCCACTAGCGGGATCGGGTCTAGCCAAAAACATTCAGTACTTC	few	TRBD2	20	TRBJ2-4	TRBV3-1
CASSRLLGSGRDTGELFF	TGCGCCAGCAGCCGGCTACTAGGATCGGGTCGGGACACCGGGGAGCTGTTTTTT	few	NA	18	TRBJ2-2	TRBV4-1
CSVALTGGEANIQYF	TGCAGCGTGGCGCTCACAGGGGGCGAGGCCAACATTCAGTACTTC	few	TRBD1	15	TRBJ2-4	TRBV29-1
CASSSTYAKETQYF	TGTGCCAGCAGCTCGACCTACGCGAAAGAGACCCAGTACTTC	few	NA	14	TRBJ2-5	TRBV28
CAWDHRGAGETQYF	TGTGCCTGGGACCACCGGGGGGCCGGAGAGACCCAGTACTTC	few	NA	14	TRBJ2-5	TRBV30
CASSSKTTAGVGTGELFF	TGTGCCAGCAGTTCCAAAACAACAGCGGGAGTAGGCACCGGGGAGCTGTTTTTT	NA	TRBD2	18	TRBJ2-2	TRBV28
CASSQDFSAGNTIYF	TGTGCCAGCAGCCAAGATTTCTCAGCTGGAAACACCATATATTTT	few	NA	15	TRBJ1-3	TRBV3-1
CSVDANSPGAGYGYTF	TGCAGCGTTGATGCTAATTCCCCAGGGGCGGGGTATGGCTACACCTTC	NA	NA	16	TRBJ1-2	TRBV29-1
CASSLGRGINEQFF	TGTGCCAGCAGCTTGGGCAGGGGTATCAATGAGCAGTTCTTC	NA	NA	14	TRBJ2-1	TRBV11-3
CASSQESGGPYEQYF	TGTGCCAGCAGCCAAGAATCGGGGGGGCCCTACGAGCAGTACTTC	NA	TRBD2	15	TRBJ2-7	TRBV14
CASSDGGGTEAFF	TGCGCCAGCTCCGATGGAGGGGGGACTGAAGCTTTCTTT	NA	NA	13	TRBJ1-1	TRBV4-3
CASGGVRSAKNIQYF	TGTGCCAGCGGCGGGGTTCGGTCGGCCAAAAACATTCAGTACTTC	NA	NA	15	TRBJ2-4	TRBV2
CASDFPTVRGDYGYTF	TGTGCCAGCGACTTCCCTACTGTGAGGGGGGACTATGGCTACACCTTC	NA	NA	16	TRBJ1-2	TRBV7-9
CSARDRTEPQETQYF	TGCAGTGCTAGAGATCGGACAGAACCACAAGAGACCCAGTACTTC	few	NA	15	TRBJ2-5	TRBV20-1
CASSLSREGLETQYF	TGTGCCAGCAGCTTAAGTCGGGAGGGCCTAGAGACCCAGTACTTC	NA	TRBD2	15	TRBJ2-5	TRBV7-3
CASSLAGVRETQYF	TGTGCCAGCAGCTTAGCGGGAGTGAGAGAGACCCAGTACTTC	many	NA	14	TRBJ2-5	TRBV7-2
CASSLVGLDGNEQFF	TGTGCCAGCAGCTTGGTCGGGCTCGATGGCAATGAGCAGTTCTTC	NA	NA	15	TRBJ2-1	TRBV5-5
CASSQDLKLFF	TGTGCCAGCAGCCAAGATTTGAAACTGTTTTTT	few	NA	11	TRBJ1-4	TRBV3-1
CASSFGQGWGGYTF	TGTGCCAGCAGCTTTGGACAGGGTTGGGGTGGCTACACCTTC	few	TRBD1	14	TRBJ1-2	TRBV7-2
CASSPRVAPYEQYF	TGCGCCAGCAGTCCAAGGGTCGCACCCTACGAGCAGTACTTC	NA	NA	14	TRBJ2-7	TRBV23-1
CAISPVRTRYGYTF	TGTGCCATCAGCCCCGTACGGACCCGCTATGGCTACACCTTC	few	NA	14	TRBJ1-2	TRBV10-3
CASSRSGGNEKLFF	TGTGCCAGCAGTCGCTCAGGGGGAAATGAAAAACTGTTTTTT	many	TRBD1	14	TRBJ1-4	TRBV6-5
CASTPNRLNTEAFF	TGTGCCAGCACCCCTAACCGGTTGAACACTGAAGCTTTCTTT	NA	NA	14	TRBJ1-1	TRBV6-1
CAISESEGRSHYEQYF	TGTGCCATCAGTGAGTCTGAGGGAAGGAGTCATTACGAGCAGTACTTC	few	NA	16	TRBJ2-7	TRBV10-3
CSVSGAMNTEAFF	TGCAGCGTCTCCGGGGCCATGAACACTGAAGCTTTCTTT	NA	NA	13	TRBJ1-1	TRBV29-1
CASSLAAALPYEQYF	TGTGCCAGCAGCTTAGCGGCAGCTCTACCTTACGAGCAGTACTTC	few	NA	15	TRBJ2-7	TRBV7-9
CASSQGYSGTKGRKLFF	TGCGCCAGCAGCCAAGGGTACTCGGGGACAAAGGGGCGAAAACTGTTTTTT	NA	NA	17	TRBJ1-4	TRBV4-3
CASSQEWGGKTQYF	TGCGCCAGCAGCCAAGAGTGGGGGGGGAAGACCCAGTACTTC	NA	TRBD2	14	TRBJ2-5	TRBV4-1
CASSFYDRNNEKLFF	TGTGCCAGCAGCTTCTACGACAGGAATAATGAAAAACTGTTTTTT	NA	NA	15	TRBJ1-4	TRBV5-6
CASSSAGTGNEKLFF	TGCGCCAGCAGCTCAGCCGGGACAGGGAATGAAAAACTGTTTTTT	NA	TRBD1	15	TRBJ1-4	TRBV5-1
CASSSTLLGEADTQYF	TGTGCCAGCAGCTCAACGCTCCTCGGAGAGGCAGATACGCAGTATTTT	few	NA	16	TRBJ2-3	TRBV7-9
CASRTTEGDHEQYF	TGTGCCAGCAGAACAACAGAGGGCGACCACGAGCAGTACTTC	few	NA	14	TRBJ2-7	TRBV28
CASSQELGASGETQYF	TGCGCCAGCAGTCAAGAACTGGGGGCGAGCGGAGAGACCCAGTACTTC	NA	NA	16	TRBJ2-5	TRBV4-1
CASSPEDTGELFF	TGTGCCAGCAGTCCTGAGGACACCGGGGAACTGTTTTTT	NA	NA	13	TRBJ2-2	TRBV28
CASRGADRGAGANVLTF	TGTGCCAGCAGAGGTGCTGATAGGGGGGCTGGGGCCAACGTCCTGACTTTC	few	NA	17	TRBJ2-6	TRBV28
CASSPGSRMNTEAFF	TGTGCCAGCAGTCCAGGGTCTCGCATGAACACTGAAGCTTTCTTT	NA	NA	15	TRBJ1-1	TRBV12-3/TRBV12-4
CASTRGPTWETQYF	TGTGCCAGCACACGCGGGCCAACCTGGGAGACCCAGTACTTC	NA	NA	14	TRBJ2-5	TRBV2
CASSLDGLTGELFF	TGCGCCAGCAGCTTAGATGGCCTCACCGGGGAGCTGTTTTTT	few	NA	14	TRBJ2-2	TRBV5-1
CASSHRVPNEQFF	TGCGCCAGCAGCCACAGGGTTCCCAATGAGCAGTTCTTC	NA	NA	13	TRBJ2-1	TRBV4-3
CSVEGGNLNTEAFF	TGCAGCGTTGAAGGGGGTAATCTGAACACTGAAGCTTTCTTT	NA	NA	14	TRBJ1-1	TRBV29-1
CASSAPPSGASTDTQYF	TGTGCCAGCAGTGCTCCCCCCTCGGGAGCTAGCACAGATACGCAGTATTTT	few	NA	17	TRBJ2-3	TRBV28
CASNGGADQPQHF	TGTGCCAGCAACGGGGGAGCGGATCAGCCCCAGCATTTT	NA	NA	13	TRBJ1-5	TRBV14
CASRRTSGGAGETQYF	TGTGCCAGCAGGAGGACTAGCGGGGGGGCTGGAGAGACCCAGTACTTC	once	NA	16	TRBJ2-5	TRBV21-1
CSVPSPSGQYTNYGYTF	TGCAGCGTCCCTTCTCCGTCGGGACAGTATACTAACTATGGCTACACCTTC	NA	TRBD1	17	TRBJ1-2	TRBV29-1
CSARNSRDYGYTF	TGCAGTGCTAGAAATTCGAGGGACTATGGCTACACCTTC	few	NA	13	TRBJ1-2	TRBV20-1
CASRLTEQETQYF	TGTGCCAGCAGACTTACAGAGCAAGAGACCCAGTACTTC	NA	NA	13	TRBJ2-5	TRBV7-9
CASSPRNDSYTF	TGTGCCAGCAGCCCCCGGAATGATAGCTACACCTTC	NA	NA	12	TRBJ1-2	TRBV7-9
CASSARDRGIQYF	TGTGCCAGCAGTGCCCGGGACAGGGGAATTCAGTACTTC	NA	TRBD1	13	TRBJ2-4	TRBV27
CASRGQDNSYEQYF	TGTGCCAGCAGGGGACAGGATAACTCCTACGAGCAGTACTTC	NA	TRBD1	14	TRBJ2-7	TRBV7-8
CASSLAGQGAETQYF	TGCGCCAGCAGCTTGGCGGGACAGGGGGCCGAGACCCAGTACTTC	many	TRBD1	15	TRBJ2-5	TRBV5-1
CASSQLAGGEDTQYF	TGCGCCAGCAGTCAACTAGCGGGGGGTGAAGATACGCAGTATTTT	NA	TRBD2	15	TRBJ2-3	TRBV4-3